This is a list of T cell receptor beta chains from one sample in a study of monozygotic twins with inflammatory bowel disease. TCRdb re-called the 5' RACE reads and shows each CDR3 protein once, DNA omitted. The clone table shows some 90,000 distinct CDR3 sequences, with the ten largest holding just under 7.5%. The sample consisted of blood. These receptors were obtained from a human donor with ulcerative colitis or Crohn's disease, or a healthy co-twin of an affected twin (not recorded which). Both conserved end residues are part of each CDR3.

v_gene	j_gene	CDR3aa
TRBV5-1	TRBJ1-3	CASSSAQGIGNTIYF
TRBV5-6	TRBJ2-1	CASLLLAGNYNEQFF
TRBV20-1	TRBJ1-2	CSAREGGVPGTGSPVGYGYTF
TRBV12-3/TRBV12-4	TRBJ2-5	CASSLWAGQETQYF
TRBV5-6	TRBJ2-2	CASSSPTGELFF
TRBV20-1	TRBJ2-5	CSARDYKETQYF
TRBV11-2	TRBJ1-1	CASSTQGDYMNTEAFF
TRBV29-1	TRBJ2-5	CSGQDNQETQYF
TRBV12-3/TRBV12-4	TRBJ1-5	CASSLQGAVGNQPQHF
TRBV7-6	TRBJ2-2	CASSPLNGVNTGELFF
TRBV7-9	TRBJ1-1	CASSLGQGARRAFF
TRBV7-9	TRBJ2-1	CASSPPGRQGNEQFF
TRBV18	TRBJ2-7	CASSPPGPLPDEQYF
TRBV29-1	TRBJ1-1	CSGKRDRASGTEAFF
TRBV4-1	TRBJ2-1	CASQAPGNEQFF
TRBV7-2	TRBJ1-2	CASSDRRYYGYTF
TRBV20-1	TRBJ2-3	CSPRSTLAGFTDTQYF
TRBV7-2	TRBJ1-3	CASSPQMLSGNTIYF
TRBV5-5	TRBJ2-3	CASSWNPGAMPRRDTQYF
TRBV4-1	TRBJ1-2	CASSQGGAGRGYTF
TRBV7-8	TRBJ1-5	CASSSHVEGNQPQHF
TRBV19	TRBJ1-4	CASSIRNDKLFF
TRBV27	TRBJ2-4	CASSQGTGGTKNIQYF
TRBV20-1	TRBJ2-5	CSASKGGSLQETQYF
TRBV5-4	TRBJ1-2	CASSSPLGGEGGNGYTF
TRBV5-1	TRBJ2-4	CASSPTNPVGRLAKNIQYF
TRBV5-1	TRBJ1-5	CASSLEGVGNQPQHF
TRBV7-9	TRBJ2-5	CASSFRRGAYEETQYF
TRBV5-6	TRBJ2-1	CASSLAAGNSYNEQFF
TRBV11-1	TRBJ2-1	CASSLNPSDIAGAYNEQFF
TRBV7-8	TRBJ2-1	CASSSSTGTSGGDNEQFF
TRBV6-1	TRBJ1-1	CASRARQVMNTEAFF
TRBV5-1	TRBJ2-3	CASSWGRLAGGDTDTQYF
TRBV5-1	TRBJ1-1	CASSDRGLNTEAFF
TRBV5-1	TRBJ2-4	CASSYYTTDKNIQYF
TRBV7-9	TRBJ1-1	CASSWTGLNTEAFF
TRBV18	TRBJ1-2	CASSAGVEGHGYTF
TRBV13	TRBJ2-1	CASSWDVSSYNEQFF
TRBV19	TRBJ1-4	CASSIVGTNEKLFF
TRBV12-3/TRBV12-4	TRBJ2-2	CASSSLGVAGGHINTGELFF